This T cell receptor beta chain was found in a study of blood T cell repertoires in COVID-19. Background on the study: Samples representing acute and convalescent COVID-19 were sourced from the United States, Italy and Spain. T cells, B-cell-depleted T cells, or PBMCs supplied cDNA or gDNA.

Clones were read by immunoSEQ multiplex PCR, and TCRdb kept only the in-frame ones, dropping some. The repertoire holds about 180,000 clones, nearly 90% seen once, with 1.5% to 2% in the top ten. The CDR3 totals 18 residues. Germline V lookup: CDR1 LGHNA, CDR2 YNFKEQ. Trimming took off 0 bases at V and 7 bases at J, with 21 bases between the two ends. The clonotype originates from a young man who had recovered from COVID-19. Sequenced material: peripheral blood. The V and J genes are TRBV4-2 and TRBJ2-2; tentatively, D is TRBD2 (5 bases). The CDR3 nucleotides read TGTGCCAGCAGCCAAGAAAGGATAGCTCAAGCCGGGGTCGGGGAGCTGTTTTTT. It is translated as CASSQERIAQAGVGELFF.